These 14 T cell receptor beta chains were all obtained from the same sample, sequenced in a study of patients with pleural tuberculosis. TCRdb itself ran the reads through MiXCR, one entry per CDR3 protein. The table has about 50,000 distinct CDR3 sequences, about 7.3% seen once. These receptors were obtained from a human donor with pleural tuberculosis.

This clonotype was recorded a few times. This CDR3 reads CASTLGTSYTDEQFF. Written as DNA, the CDR3 is TGTGCCAGTACCTTAGGGACTAGTTATACCGATGAGCAGTTCTTC. This chain joins TRBV19 and TRBJ2-1, with TRBD2 matching 8 bases. The germline gives CDR1 LNHDA, CDR2 SQIVND (reference sequence). The CDR3 runs to 15 residues. The ends lost 7 bases at V and 8 bases at J; junction bases unmatched: 13.

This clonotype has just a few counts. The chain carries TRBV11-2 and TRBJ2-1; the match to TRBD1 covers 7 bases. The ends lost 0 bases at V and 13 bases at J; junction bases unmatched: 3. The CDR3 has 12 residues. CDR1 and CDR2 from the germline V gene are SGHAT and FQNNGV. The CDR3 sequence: CASSLETGFQFF. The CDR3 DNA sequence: TGTGCCAGCAGCTTAGAGACAGGGTTTCAGTTCTTC.

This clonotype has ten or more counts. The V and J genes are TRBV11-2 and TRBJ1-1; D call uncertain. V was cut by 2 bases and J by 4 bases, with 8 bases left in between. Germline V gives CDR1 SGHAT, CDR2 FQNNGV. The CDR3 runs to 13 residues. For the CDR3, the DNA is TGTGCCAGCAGCTTACAGCCGGGCACTGAAGCTTTCTTT. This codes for CASSLQPGTEAFF.

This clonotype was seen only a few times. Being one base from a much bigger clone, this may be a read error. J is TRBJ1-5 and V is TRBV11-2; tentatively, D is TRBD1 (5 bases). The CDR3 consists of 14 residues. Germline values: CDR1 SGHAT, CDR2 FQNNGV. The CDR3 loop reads CACSLELRGQPQHF. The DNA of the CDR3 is TGTGCCTGCAGCTTAGAACTGAGGGGTCAGCCCCAGCATTTT.

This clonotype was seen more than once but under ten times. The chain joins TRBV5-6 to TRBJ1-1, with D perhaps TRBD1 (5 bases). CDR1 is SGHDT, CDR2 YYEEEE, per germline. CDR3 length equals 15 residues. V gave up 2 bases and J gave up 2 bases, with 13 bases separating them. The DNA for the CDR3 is TGTGCCAGCAGCTTTTTCGGGGACTCTAACACTGAAGCTTTCTTT. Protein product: CASSFFGDSNTEAFF.

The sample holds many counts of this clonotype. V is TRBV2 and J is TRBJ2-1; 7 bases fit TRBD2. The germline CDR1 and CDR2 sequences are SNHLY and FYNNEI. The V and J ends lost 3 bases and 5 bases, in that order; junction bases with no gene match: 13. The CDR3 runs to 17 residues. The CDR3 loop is CASSDRSGRVRNNEQFF. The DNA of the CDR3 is TGTGCCAGCAGTGATAGGAGTGGGAGGGTCCGGAACAATGAGCAGTTCTTC.

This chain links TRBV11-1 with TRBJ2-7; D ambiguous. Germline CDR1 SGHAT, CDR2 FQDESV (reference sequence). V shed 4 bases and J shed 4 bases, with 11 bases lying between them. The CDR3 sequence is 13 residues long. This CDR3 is CASSSQYSYEQYF. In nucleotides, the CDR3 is TGTGCCAGCAGCTCGCAGTATAGTTACGAGCAGTACTTC.

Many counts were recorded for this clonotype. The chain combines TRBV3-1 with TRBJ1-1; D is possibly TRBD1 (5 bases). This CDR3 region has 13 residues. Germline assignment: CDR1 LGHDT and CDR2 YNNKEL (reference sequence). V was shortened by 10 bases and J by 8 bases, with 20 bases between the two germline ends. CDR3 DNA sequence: TGTGCCACCACTCCGGGACCATCGCCCGAAGCTTTCTTT. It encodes CATTPGPSPEAFF.

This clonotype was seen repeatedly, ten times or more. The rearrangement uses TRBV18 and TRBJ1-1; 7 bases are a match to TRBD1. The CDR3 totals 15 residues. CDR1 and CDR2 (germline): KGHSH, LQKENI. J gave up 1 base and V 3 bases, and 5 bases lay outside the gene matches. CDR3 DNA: TGTGCCAGCTCACCCCGCACAGGGGAGAACACTGAAGCTTTCTTT. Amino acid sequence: CASSPRTGENTEAFF.

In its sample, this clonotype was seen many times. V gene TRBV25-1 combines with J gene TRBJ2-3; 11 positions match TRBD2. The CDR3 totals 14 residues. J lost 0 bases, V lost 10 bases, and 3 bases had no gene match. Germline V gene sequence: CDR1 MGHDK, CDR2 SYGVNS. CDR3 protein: CATGLAGSTDTQYF. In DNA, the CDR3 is TGTGCCACCGGACTAGCGGGTAGCACAGATACGCAGTATTTT.

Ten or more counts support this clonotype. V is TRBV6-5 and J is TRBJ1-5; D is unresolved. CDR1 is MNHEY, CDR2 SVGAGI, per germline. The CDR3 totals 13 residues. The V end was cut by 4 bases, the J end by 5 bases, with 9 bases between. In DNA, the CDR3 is TGTGCCAGCAGTTCTGGGATAGATCAGCCCCAGCATTTT. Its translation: CASSSGIDQPQHF.

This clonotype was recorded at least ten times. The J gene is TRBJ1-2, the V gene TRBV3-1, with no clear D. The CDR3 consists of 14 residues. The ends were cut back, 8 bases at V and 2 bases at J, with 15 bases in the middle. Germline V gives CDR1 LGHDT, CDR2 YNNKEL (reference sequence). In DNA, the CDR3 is TGTGCCAGCTCTCGGAGAGAGAGAAACTATGGCTACACCTTC. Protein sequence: CASSRRERNYGYTF.

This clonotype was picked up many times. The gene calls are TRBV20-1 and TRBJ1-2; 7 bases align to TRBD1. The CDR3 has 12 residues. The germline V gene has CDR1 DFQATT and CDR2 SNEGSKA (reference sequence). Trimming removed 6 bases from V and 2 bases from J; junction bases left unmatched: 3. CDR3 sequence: CSADRENYGYTF. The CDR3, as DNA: TGCAGTGCCGACAGGGAGAACTATGGCTACACCTTC.

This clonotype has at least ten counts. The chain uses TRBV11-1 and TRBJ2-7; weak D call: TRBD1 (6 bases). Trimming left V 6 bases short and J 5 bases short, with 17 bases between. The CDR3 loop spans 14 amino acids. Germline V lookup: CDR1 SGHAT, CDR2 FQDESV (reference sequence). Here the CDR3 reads CASSRITTGNEQYF. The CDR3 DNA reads TGTGCCAGCAGTCGGATCACTACAGGGAACGAGCAGTACTTC.